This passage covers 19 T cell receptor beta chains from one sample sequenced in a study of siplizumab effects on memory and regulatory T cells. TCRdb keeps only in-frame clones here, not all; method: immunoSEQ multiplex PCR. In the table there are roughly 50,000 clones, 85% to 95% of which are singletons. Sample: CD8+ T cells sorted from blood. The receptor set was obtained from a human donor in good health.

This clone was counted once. CDR3: CASSSGGEETQYF. The CDR3 DNA follows: TGCGCCAGCAGTTCGGGCGGAGAAGAGACCCAGTACTTC. V is TRBV10-1 and J is TRBJ2-5; D is undetermined. The V gene's germline CDR1 is WNHNN and CDR2 SYGVQD (reference sequence). V was trimmed by 5 bases and J by 3 bases, leaving 10 bases between them. The CDR3 consists of 13 residues.

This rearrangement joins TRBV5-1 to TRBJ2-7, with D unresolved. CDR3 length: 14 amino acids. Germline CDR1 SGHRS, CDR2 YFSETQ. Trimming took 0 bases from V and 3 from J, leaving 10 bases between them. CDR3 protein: CASSLEQIGYEQYF. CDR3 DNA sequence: TGCGCCAGCAGCTTGGAGCAGATCGGCTACGAGCAGTACTTC.

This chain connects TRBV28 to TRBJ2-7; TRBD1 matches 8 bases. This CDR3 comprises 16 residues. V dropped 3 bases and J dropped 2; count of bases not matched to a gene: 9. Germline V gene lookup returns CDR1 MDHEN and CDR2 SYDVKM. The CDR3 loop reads CASSFRTGQITYEQYF. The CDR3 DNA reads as TGTGCCAGCAGTTTTAGGACAGGGCAAATAACCTACGAGCAGTACTTC. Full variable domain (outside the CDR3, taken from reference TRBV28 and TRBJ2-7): DVKVTQSSRYLVKRTGEKVFLECVQDMDHENMFWYRQDPGLGLRLIYFSYDVKMKEKGDIPEGYSVSREKKERFSLILESASTNQTSMYLCASSFRTGQITYEQYFGPGTRLTVT.

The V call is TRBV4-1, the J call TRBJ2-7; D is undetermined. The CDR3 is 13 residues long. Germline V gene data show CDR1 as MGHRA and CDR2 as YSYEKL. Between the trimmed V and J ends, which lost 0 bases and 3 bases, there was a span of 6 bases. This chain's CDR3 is CASSQEASYEQYF. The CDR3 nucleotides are TGCGCCAGCAGCCAAGAAGCCAGCTACGAGCAGTACTTC.

The CDR3 spells CASSLYTSGDTQYF. CDR3 sequence (DNA): TGCGCCAGCAGCTTGTATACTAGCGGAGATACGCAGTATTTT. The chain uses TRBV5-1 and TRBJ2-3, with 8 bases that match TRBD2. Trimming at V came to 1 base and at J to 5 bases, leaving 3 bases not matched to a gene. The CDR3 spans 14 residues. Germline CDR1 and CDR2: SGHRS and YFSETQ. The whole variable domain, filled in from reference TRBV5-1 and TRBJ2-3, reads KAGVTQTPRYLIKTRGQQVTLSCSPISGHRSVSWYQQTPGQGLQFLFEYFSETQRNKGNFPGRFSGRQFSNSRSEMNVSTLELGDSALYLCASSLYTSGDTQYFGPGTRLTVL.

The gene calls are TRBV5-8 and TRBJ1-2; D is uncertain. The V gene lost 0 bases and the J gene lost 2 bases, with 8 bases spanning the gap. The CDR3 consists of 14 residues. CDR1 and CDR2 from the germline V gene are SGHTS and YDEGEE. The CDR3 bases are TGTGCCAGCAGCTTGGTTCCGGAGAACTATGGCTACACCTTC. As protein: CASSLVPENYGYTF.

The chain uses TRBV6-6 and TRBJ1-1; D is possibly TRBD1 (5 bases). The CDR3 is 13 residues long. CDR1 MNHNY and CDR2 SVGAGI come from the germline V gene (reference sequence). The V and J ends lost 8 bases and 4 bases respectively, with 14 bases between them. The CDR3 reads CASLGQSVTEAFF. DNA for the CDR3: TGTGCCAGCCTCGGACAATCTGTCACTGAAGCTTTCTTT.

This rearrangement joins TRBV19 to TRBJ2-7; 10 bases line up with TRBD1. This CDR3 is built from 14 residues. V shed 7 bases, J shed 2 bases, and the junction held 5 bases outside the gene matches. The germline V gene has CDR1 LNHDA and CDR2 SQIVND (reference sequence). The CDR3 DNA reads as TGTGCCAGTACACCGGGACAGGGGACCTACGAGCAGTACTTC. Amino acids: CASTPGQGTYEQYF.

CDR3 in amino acids: CASSTIRGTGKNTEAFF. CDR3 in DNA: TGTGCCAGCAGCACAATCAGGGGGACAGGGAAGAACACTGAAGCTTTCTTT. The chain carries TRBV11-2 and TRBJ1-1; the match to TRBD1 covers 9 bases. CDR3 size: 17 residues. The V gene end was trimmed by 5 bases and the J gene end by 1 base; junction bases not matched to a gene: 11. CDR1 SGHAT and CDR2 FQNNGV come from the germline V gene.

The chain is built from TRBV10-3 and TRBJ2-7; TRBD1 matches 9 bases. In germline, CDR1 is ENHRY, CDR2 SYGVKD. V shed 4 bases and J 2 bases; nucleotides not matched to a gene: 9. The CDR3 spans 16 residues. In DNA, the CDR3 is TGTGCCATCAGTGGTTCTGGGACAGGGTATCCCTACGAGCAGTACTTC. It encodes CAISGSGTGYPYEQYF.

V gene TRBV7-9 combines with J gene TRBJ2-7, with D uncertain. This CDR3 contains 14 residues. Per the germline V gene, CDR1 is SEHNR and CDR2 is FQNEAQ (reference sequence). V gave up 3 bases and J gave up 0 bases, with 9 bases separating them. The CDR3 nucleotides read TGTGCCAGCAGCTTTCCCATTAGCTCCTACGAGCAGTACTTC. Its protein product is CASSFPISSYEQYF.

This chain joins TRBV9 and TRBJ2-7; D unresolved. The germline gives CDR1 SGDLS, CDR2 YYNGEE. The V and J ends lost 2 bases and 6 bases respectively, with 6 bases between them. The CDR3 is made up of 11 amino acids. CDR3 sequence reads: CASSVGSEQYF. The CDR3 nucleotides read TGTGCCAGCAGCGTCGGCAGCGAGCAGTACTTC.

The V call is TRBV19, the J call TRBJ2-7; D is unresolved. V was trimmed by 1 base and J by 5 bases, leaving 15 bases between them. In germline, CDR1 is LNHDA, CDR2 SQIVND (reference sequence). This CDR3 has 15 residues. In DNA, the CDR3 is TGTGCCAGTAGTATAGGTGCGAGGAAGTGGGACGAGCAGTACTTC. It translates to CASSIGARKWDEQYF.

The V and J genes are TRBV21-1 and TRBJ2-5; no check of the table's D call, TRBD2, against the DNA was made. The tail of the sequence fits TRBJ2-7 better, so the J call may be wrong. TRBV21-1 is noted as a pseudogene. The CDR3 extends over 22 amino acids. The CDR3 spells CASSIPPISGASGRAEYYEQYF. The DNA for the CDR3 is TGTGCCAGCAGCATCCCACCTATCAGTGGTGCTAGCGGGAGGGCCGAGTACTACGAGCAGTACTTC.

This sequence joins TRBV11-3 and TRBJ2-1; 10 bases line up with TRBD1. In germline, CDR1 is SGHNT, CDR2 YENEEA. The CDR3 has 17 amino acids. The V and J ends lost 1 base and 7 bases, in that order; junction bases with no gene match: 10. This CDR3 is CASSLVSVTGGSNEQFF. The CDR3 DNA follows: TGTGCCAGCAGCTTAGTAAGCGTGACAGGGGGCTCGAATGAGCAGTTCTTC.

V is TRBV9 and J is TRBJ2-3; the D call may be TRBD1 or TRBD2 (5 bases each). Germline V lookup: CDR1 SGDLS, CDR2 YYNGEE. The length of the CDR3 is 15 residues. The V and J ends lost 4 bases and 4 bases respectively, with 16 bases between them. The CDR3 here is CASSTHRDPADTQYF. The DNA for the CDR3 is TGTGCCAGCAGCACTCACCGGGACCCTGCAGATACGCAGTATTTT.

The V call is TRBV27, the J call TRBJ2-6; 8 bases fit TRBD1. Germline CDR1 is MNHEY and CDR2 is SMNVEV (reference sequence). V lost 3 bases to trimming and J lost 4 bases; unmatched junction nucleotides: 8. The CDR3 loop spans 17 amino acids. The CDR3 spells CASSLLGQDSGANVLTF. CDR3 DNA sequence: TGTGCCAGCAGTTTGCTGGGACAGGATTCCGGGGCCAACGTCCTGACTTTC.

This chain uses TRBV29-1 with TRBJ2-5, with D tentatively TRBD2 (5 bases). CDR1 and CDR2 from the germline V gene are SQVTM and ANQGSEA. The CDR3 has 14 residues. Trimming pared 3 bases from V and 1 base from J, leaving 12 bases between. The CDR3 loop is CSVDRSGSQETQYF. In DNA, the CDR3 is TGCAGCGTTGACCGAAGCGGATCCCAAGAGACCCAGTACTTC.

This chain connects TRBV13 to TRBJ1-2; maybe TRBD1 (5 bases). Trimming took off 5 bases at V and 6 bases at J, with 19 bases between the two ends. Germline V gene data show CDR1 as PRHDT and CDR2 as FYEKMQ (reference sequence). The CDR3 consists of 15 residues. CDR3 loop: CASSPHPRAMDGYTF. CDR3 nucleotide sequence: TGTGCCAGCAGCCCTCACCCCAGGGCGATGGATGGCTACACCTTC.